A selection of T cell receptor beta chains follows, all from one sample in a study of neoadjuvant anti-PD-1 for oral cavity cancer. Sequencing was performed with immunoSEQ multiplex PCR; in TCRdb, only in-frame clones are kept and a portion is missing. This sample has around 35,000 clones; over 30% occur once, and the top ten carry approximately 15%. This material consisted of tumor tissue, taken after nivolumab (anti-PD-1) treatment. The receptors here all came from a person between 40 and 85 years old with oral cavity squamous cell carcinoma. Both conserved end residues are part of each CDR3.

v_call,cdr3_aa
TRBV5-4,CASSSETGASTGELFF
TRBV7-7,CASSPGLAGGPNEQYF
TRBV28,CASSPHGQGDTEAFF
TRBV13,CASSLRGLAGTTDTQYF
TRBV10-3,CAIREDNEQFF
TRBV6-6,CASSLQNRGDRGYTF
TRBV5-4,CASSLKAGGDTGELFF
TRBV13,CASRSGPNTEAFF
TRBV6-4,CASSRLGAGMNTEAFF
TRBV27,CASSWGGTEQFF
TRBV5-8,CASSLPRPDEQYF
TRBV28,CASSPLRIAGIYEQYF
TRBV19,CASSHGWGLNQPQHF
TRBV29-1,CSVVAYEQYF
TRBV9,CASSVGGPLGDEQFF
TRBV9,CASSVVEFTDTQYF
TRBV28,CASSPSLYGYTF
TRBV6-1,CASSEPGNEQFF
TRBV27,CASSREGSNTEAFF
TRBV9,CASSTRTGSHYEQYF
TRBV10-3,CAISKGLAGGFDRELFF
TRBV4-1,CASSQTSGSGKNIQYF
TRBV4-1,CASSQDGPGTVSGDYGYTF
TRBV7-9,CASSLAHSSYEQYF
TRBV2,CASPGTQYQETQYF
TRBV6-5,CASSYKRNTEAFF
TRBV28,CASSLLLLGEGNQPQHF
TRBV9,CASSVGPGGDYGYTF
TRBV5-6,CASSFGTGGYEQYF
TRBV5-1,CASSLGPERGYTF
TRBV7-3,CASSLPPGLNTGELFF
TRBV27,CASSLLGSPDQYF
TRBV15,CATSRDVVRAFF
TRBV2,CASSPSGGAGRNEQFF
TRBV6-6,CASSYSGETQYF
TRBV6-6,CASSRESGNTIYF
TRBV7-9,CASSLMVDTQYF
TRBV20-1,CSAPDYNEQFF
TRBV9,CASSVRREPGETQYF
TRBV5-1,CASSTETGTEEFF
TRBV5-1,CASSQLGAPHQPQHF
TRBV5-1,CASSLGGTSNYEQYF
TRBV13,CASSLGGMPGYGYTF
TRBV7-8,CASSLTEGRGTEAFF
TRBV11-1,CASSRQGNTEAFF
TRBV4-1,CASSQVPTGLLAQHF
TRBV6-5,CASSQWTSTDTQYF
TRBV5-1,CASSPYGVTYEQYF
TRBV4-1,CASSQEGTRVTDTQYF
TRBV30,CAWGGRGPNSPLHF
TRBV18,CASSKAATNEKLFF
TRBV2,CASSRDRSTEAFF
TRBV10-3,CAISELGQGIATNEKLFF
TRBV10-3,CAISDSGQGAYEQYF
TRBV7-2,CASSLAVGSSYNEQFF
TRBV29-1,CSVSGLATYNEQFF